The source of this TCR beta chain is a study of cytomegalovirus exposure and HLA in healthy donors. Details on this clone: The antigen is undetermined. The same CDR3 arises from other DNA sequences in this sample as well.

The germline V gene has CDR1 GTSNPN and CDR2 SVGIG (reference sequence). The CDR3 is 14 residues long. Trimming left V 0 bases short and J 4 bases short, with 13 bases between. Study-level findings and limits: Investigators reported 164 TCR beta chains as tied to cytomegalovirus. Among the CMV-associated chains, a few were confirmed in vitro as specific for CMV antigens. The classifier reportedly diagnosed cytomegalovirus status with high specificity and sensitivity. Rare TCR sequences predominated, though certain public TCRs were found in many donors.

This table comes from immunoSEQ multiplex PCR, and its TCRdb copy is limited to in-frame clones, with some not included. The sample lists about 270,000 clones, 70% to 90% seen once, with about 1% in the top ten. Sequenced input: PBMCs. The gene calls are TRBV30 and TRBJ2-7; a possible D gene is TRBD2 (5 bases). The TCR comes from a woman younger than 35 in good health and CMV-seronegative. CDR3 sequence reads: CAWSVGGVGYEQYF. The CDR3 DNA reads TGTGCCTGGAGTGTAGGAGGAGTAGGGTACGAGCAGTACTTC.